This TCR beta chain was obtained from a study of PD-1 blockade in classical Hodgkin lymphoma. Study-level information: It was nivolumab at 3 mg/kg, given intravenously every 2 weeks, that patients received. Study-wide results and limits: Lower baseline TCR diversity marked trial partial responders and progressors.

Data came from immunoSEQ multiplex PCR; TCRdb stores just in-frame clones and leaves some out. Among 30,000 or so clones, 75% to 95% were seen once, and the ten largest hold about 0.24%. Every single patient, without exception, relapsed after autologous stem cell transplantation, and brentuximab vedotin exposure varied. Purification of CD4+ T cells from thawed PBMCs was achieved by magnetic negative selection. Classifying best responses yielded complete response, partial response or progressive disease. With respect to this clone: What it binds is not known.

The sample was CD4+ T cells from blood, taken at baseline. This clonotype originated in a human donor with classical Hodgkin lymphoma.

Written as DNA, the CDR3 is TGTGCCAGCAGCGGGGAGGGGGATTACGGCTATGGCTACACCTTC. Protein: CASSGEGDYGYGYTF. The V and J genes are TRBV13 and TRBJ1-2, with TRBD1 as a possible D gene (6 bases). V lost 5 bases and J lost 4, with 17 bases in between. The CDR3 has 15 amino acids. Looked up from germline, CDR1 is PRHDT and CDR2 is FYEKMQ (reference sequence).